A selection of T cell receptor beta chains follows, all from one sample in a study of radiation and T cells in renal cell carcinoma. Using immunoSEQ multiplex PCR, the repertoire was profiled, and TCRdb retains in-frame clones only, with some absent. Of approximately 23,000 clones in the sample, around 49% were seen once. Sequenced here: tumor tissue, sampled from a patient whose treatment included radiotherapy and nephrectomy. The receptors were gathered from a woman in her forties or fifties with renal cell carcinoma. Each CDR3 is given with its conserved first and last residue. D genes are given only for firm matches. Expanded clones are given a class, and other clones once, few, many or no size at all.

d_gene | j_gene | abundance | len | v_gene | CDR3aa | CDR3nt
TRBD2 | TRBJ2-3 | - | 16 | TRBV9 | CASSATPRGSTDTQYF | TGTGCCAGCAGCGCTACCCCGCGGGGGAGCACAGATACGCAGTATTTT
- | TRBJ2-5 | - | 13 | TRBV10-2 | CASSERARETQYF | TGCGCCAGCAGTGAAAGAGCGAGGGAGACCCAGTACTTC
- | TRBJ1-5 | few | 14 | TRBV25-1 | CASRGQGINQPQHF | TGTGCCAGCAGGGGCCAGGGCATCAATCAGCCCCAGCATTTT
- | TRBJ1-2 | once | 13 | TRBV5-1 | CASSLGQHYGYTF | TGCGCCAGCAGCTTGGGGCAGCACTATGGCTACACCTTC
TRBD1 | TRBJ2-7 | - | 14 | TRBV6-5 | CASSSGTGTYEQYF | TGTGCCAGCAGTTCGGGGACAGGGACCTACGAGCAGTACTTC
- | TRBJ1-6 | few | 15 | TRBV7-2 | CASSLRGSYNSPLHF | TGTGCCAGCAGCTTACGGGGCTCCTATAATTCACCCCTCCACTTT
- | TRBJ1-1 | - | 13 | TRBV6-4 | CASRIRGGTEAFF | TGTGCCAGCAGAATCAGGGGTGGCACTGAAGCTTTCTTT
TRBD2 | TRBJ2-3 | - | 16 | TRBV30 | CAWRALGVAGGDTQYF | TGTGCCTGGAGAGCGTTGGGGGTAGCGGGGGGAGATACGCAGTATTTT
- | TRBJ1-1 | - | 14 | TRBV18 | CASSPRPLNTEAFF | TGTGCCAGCTCACCCAGGCCCCTAAACACTGAAGCTTTCTTT
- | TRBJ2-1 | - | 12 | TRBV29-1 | CSVGQGRDEQFF | TGCAGCGTTGGTCAGGGGAGAGATGAGCAGTTCTTC
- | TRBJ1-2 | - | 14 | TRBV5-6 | CASSLQPGNYGYTF | TGTGCCAGCAGCTTGCAGCCAGGGAACTATGGCTACACCTTC
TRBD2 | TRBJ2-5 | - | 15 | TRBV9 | CASSLGLAGQETQYF | TGTGCCAGCAGTCTGGGACTAGCGGGGCAAGAGACCCAGTACTTC
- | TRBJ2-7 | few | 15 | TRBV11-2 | CASSSGSSAFYEQYF | TGTGCCAGCAGCTCGGGTTCTTCAGCGTTTTACGAGCAGTACTTC
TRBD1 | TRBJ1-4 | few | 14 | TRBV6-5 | CASSYSSTGEKLFF | TGTGCCAGCAGTTACTCCTCGACAGGGGAAAAACTGTTTTTT
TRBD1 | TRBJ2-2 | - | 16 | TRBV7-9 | CASSSNNRGGAGELFF | TGTGCCAGCAGCTCGAATAACAGGGGTGGTGCCGGGGAGCTGTTTTTT
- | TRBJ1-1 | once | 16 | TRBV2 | CASARQGIGKQTEAFF | TGTGCCAGCGCGCGGCAGGGGATTGGGAAACAGACTGAAGCTTTCTTT
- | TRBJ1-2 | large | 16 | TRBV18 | CASSHTRVSGDYGYTF | TGTGCCAGCTCCCACACACGGGTCTCAGGGGATTATGGCTACACCTTC
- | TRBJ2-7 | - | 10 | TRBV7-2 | CASGAYEQYF | TGTGCCAGCGGAGCCTACGAGCAGTACTTC
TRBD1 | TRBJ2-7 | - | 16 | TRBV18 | CASSQFLGQGGYEQYF | TGTGCCAGCTCACAATTTCTGGGACAGGGAGGCTACGAGCAGTACTTC
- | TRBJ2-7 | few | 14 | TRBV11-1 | CASSYAQASYEQYF | TGTGCCAGCAGCTACGCACAGGCGTCCTACGAGCAGTACTTC
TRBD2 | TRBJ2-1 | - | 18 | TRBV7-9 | CASSPLGGSSPSYNEQFF | TGTGCCAGCAGCCCCCTGGGGGGGTCATCACCCTCCTACAATGAGCAGTTCTTC
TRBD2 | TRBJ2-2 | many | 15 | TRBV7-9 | CASSFTAGELGELFF | TGTGCCAGCAGCTTTACCGCGGGGGAGCTCGGGGAGCTGTTTTTT
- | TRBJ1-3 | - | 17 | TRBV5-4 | CASSQGAGDYSGNTIYF | TGCGCCAGCAGCCAAGGGGCAGGGGACTACTCTGGAAACACCATATATTTT
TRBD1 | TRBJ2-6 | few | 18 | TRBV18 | CASSPQGAIVSGANVLTF | TGTGCCAGCTCACCACAGGGGGCTATCGTGTCTGGGGCCAACGTCCTGACTTTC
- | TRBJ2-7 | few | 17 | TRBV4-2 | CASSQDLRAGNSYEQYF | TGTGCCAGCAGCCAAGATCTGCGGGCGGGGAACTCCTACGAGCAGTACTTC
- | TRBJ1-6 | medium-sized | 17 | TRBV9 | CASSVVGPSSLNSPLHF | TGTGCCAGCAGCGTAGTAGGCCCTTCTTCGCTTAATTCACCCCTCCACTTT
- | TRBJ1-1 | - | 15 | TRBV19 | CASSTFGAVNTEAFF | TGTGCCAGTAGTACTTTCGGCGCAGTCAACACTGAAGCTTTCTTT
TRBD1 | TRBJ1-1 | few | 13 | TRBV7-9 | CASRQGADTEAFF | TGTGCCAGCAGACAGGGGGCTGACACTGAAGCTTTCTTT
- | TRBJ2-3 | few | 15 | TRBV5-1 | CASSLGGLGADTQYF | TGCGCCAGCAGCTTGGGTGGGTTAGGGGCAGATACGCAGTATTTT
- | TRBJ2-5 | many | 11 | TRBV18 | CASSPEETQYF | TGTGCCAGCTCACCCGAGGAGACCCAGTACTTC
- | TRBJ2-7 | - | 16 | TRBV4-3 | CASSQGTGGTSDEQYF | TGCGCCAGCAGCCAAGGGACGGGGGGCACAAGCGACGAGCAGTACTTC
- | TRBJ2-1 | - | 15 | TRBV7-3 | CASSASGLGGGEQFF | TGTGCCAGCAGCGCATCGGGACTAGGGGGCGGTGAGCAGTTCTTC
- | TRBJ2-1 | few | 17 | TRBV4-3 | CASSQDLAGITYNEQFF | TGCGCCAGCAGCCAAGATCTTGCGGGGATTACCTACAATGAGCAGTTCTTC
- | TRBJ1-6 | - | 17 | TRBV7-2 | CASSLGGTGPYNSPLHF | TGTGCCAGCAGCTTAGGGGGGACGGGGCCCTATAATTCACCCCTCCACTTT
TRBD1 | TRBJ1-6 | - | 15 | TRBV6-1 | CASSHRTGYNSPLHF | TGTGCCAGCAGTCATAGGACAGGGTACAATTCACCCCTCCACTTT
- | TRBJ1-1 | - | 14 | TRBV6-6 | CASSYLSGGPEAFF | TGTGCCAGCAGTTACTTATCCGGGGGGCCCGAAGCTTTCTTT
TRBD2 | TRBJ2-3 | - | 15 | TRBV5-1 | CASSSLAGGTDTQYF | TGCGCCAGCAGCTCCCTAGCGGGGGGCACAGATACGCAGTATTTT
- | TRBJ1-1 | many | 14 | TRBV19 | CASSLTSRYPEAFF | TGTGCCAGTAGCCTAACATCTCGGTACCCTGAAGCTTTCTTT
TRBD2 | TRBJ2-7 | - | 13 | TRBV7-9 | CATRGGGSYEQYF | TGTGCCACCCGGGGGGGTGGGAGCTACGAGCAGTACTTC
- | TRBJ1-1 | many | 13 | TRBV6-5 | CASSYGGGTEAFF | TGTGCCAGCAGTTACGGGGGGGGCACTGAAGCTTTCTTT
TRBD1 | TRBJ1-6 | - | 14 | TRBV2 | CASSRQGATSPLHF | TGTGCCAGCAGTCGACAGGGGGCGACTTCACCCCTCCACTTT
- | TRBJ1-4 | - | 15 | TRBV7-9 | CASSLNRANNEKLFF | TGTGCCAGCAGCTTAAACAGGGCCAATAATGAAAAACTGTTTTTT
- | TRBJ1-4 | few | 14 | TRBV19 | CASSRDKDNEKLFF | TGTGCCAGTAGTAGGGACAAGGATAATGAAAAACTGTTTTTT
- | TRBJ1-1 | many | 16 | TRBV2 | CASIELQGERGSEAFF | TGTGCCAGCATCGAGCTACAGGGAGAAAGAGGCTCTGAAGCTTTCTTT
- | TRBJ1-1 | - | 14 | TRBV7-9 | CASSQRGMNTEAFF | TGTGCCAGCAGCCAGCGGGGGATGAACACTGAAGCTTTCTTT
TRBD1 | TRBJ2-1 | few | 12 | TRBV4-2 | CASSWTGDEQFF | TGTGCCAGCAGTTGGACAGGGGATGAGCAGTTCTTC
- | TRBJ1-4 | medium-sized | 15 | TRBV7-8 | CASSLGIRINEKLFF | TGTGCCAGCAGCTTAGGTATACGAATCAATGAAAAACTGTTTTTT